The 27 T cell receptor beta chains below all came from one sample that was sequenced in a study of PD-1 blockade in classical Hodgkin lymphoma. Here immunoSEQ multiplex PCR was the method, and the copy in TCRdb shows in-frame clones only, minus some. The sample holds over 11,000 clones; roughly 78% are singletons and the top ten take about 23%. With no exception, relapse followed autologous stem cell transplantation in all patients, and brentuximab vedotin exposure varied. Material: peripheral blood mononuclear cells (PBMCs), obtained before the second cycle of nivolumab. The receptor source for this set is a human donor with classical Hodgkin lymphoma.

The gene calls are TRBV11-2 and TRBJ2-7; the D is unclear. The CDR3 runs 14 residues. The V and J ends lost 5 bases and 2 bases respectively, with 13 bases between them. Germline V gives CDR1 SGHAT, CDR2 FQNNGV. CDR3 nucleotide sequence: TGTGCCAGCAGCCCCTCCCTCGAAACCTACGAGCAGTACTTC. Protein sequence: CASSPSLETYEQYF.

In DNA, the CDR3 is TGTGCCAGCAGCAAATTAGGGGGACTAGCGGGTTACAATGAGCAGTTCTTC. Encoded protein: CASSKLGGLAGYNEQFF. The rearrangement joins TRBV21-1 to TRBJ2-1; the table names TRBD2, a call not compared with the DNA. TRBV21-1 is shown as a pseudogene. This CDR3 is 17 amino acids long.

The genes are TRBV18 and TRBJ2-2; 7 bases map to TRBD1. CDR3 size: 16 residues. Germline CDR1 reads KGHSH; CDR2 reads LQKENI. Trimming cost V 4 bases and J 5 bases; bases outside gene matches: 10. This CDR3 is CASSRGQTLRTGELFF. The DNA of the CDR3 is TGTGCCAGCTCACGGGGACAGACACTGAGGACCGGGGAGCTGTTTTTT.

The rearrangement joins TRBV4-3 to TRBJ2-1; tentatively, D is TRBD2 (6 bases). V was clipped by 0 bases and J by 6 bases, with 15 bases between them. CDR1 LGHNA and CDR2 YSLEER come from the germline V gene. This CDR3 spans 16 amino acids. The CDR3 DNA reads as TGCGCCAGCAGCCAAGAGAGGCTAGCGAGGTTCAATGAGCAGTTCTTC. This encodes CASSQERLARFNEQFF.

This clone has only a few counts. This chain joins TRBV28 and TRBJ1-2, with 9 bases aligning to TRBD1. J lost 7 bases, V lost 5 bases, and 11 bases had no gene match. Germline CDR1 is MDHEN and CDR2 is SYDVKM. This CDR3 region has 15 residues. CDR3 in amino acids: CASSASEDRGFGYTF. The CDR3 nucleotides are TGTGCCAGCAGTGCCTCAGAAGACAGGGGGTTTGGCTACACCTTC.

V is TRBV9 and J is TRBJ1-2, with 7 positions matching TRBD1. Germline V CDR1 and CDR2: SGDLS, YYNGEE. The CDR3 totals 14 residues. V shed 6 bases and J 6 bases; nucleotides not matched to a gene: 11. The CDR3 DNA sequence: TGTGCCAGCACCCGTAGTCGAGGGGGCAATGGCTACACCTTC. The encoded protein is CASTRSRGGNGYTF.

This chain joins TRBV25-1 and TRBJ1-6; D is ambiguous. This CDR3 region has 13 residues. Per the germline V gene, CDR1 is MGHDK and CDR2 is SYGVNS. V lost 1 base and J 7 bases, leaving 5 bases between the germline ends. CDR3 in DNA: TGTGCCAGCAGTGAATCGGGGAATTCACCCCTCCACTTT. Protein: CASSESGNSPLHF.

This clone was recorded once. The rearrangement joins TRBV29-1 to TRBJ1-2, with D perhaps TRBD1 (5 bases). Between the trimmed V and J ends, which lost 5 bases and 7 bases, there was a span of 14 bases. Germline CDR1 and CDR2: SQVTM and ANQGSEA. There are 12 residues in the CDR3. As DNA, the CDR3 is TGCAGCGTTCCCAGACAGTTGTCTGGCTACACCTTC. Translation gives CSVPRQLSGYTF.

This clone is judged medium-sized (0.01 to 0.1%). The chain uses TRBV5-6 and TRBJ1-4; D not resolved. The germline CDR1 and CDR2 sequences are SGHDT and YYEEEE. With 0 bases removed from V and 4 bases from J, the gap between germline ends came to 10 bases. The CDR3 consists of 15 residues. CDR3 sequence (DNA): TGTGCCAGCAGCTTGGCCAGCTGGAATAATGAAAAACTGTTTTTT. Translation: CASSLASWNNEKLFF.

The rearrangement links TRBV5-1 to TRBJ2-7, with no clear D. The CDR3 sequence is 11 residues long. V was pared by 6 bases and J by 5 bases, with 9 bases between. The germline V gene encodes CDR1 SGHRS and CDR2 YFSETQ. CDR3: CASKLGHEQYF. The DNA of the CDR3 is TGCGCCAGCAAATTAGGGCACGAGCAGTACTTC.

The rearrangement links TRBV7-2 to TRBJ1-2; 11 nucleotides match TRBD1. From germline, CDR1 is SGHTA and CDR2 FQGNSA. The CDR3 sequence is 15 residues long. The V gene end was trimmed by 2 bases and the J gene end by 8 bases; junction bases not matched to a gene: 7. The CDR3 DNA sequence: TGTGCCAGCAGCTTAAGGACAGGGGGCGTAAGGGGCTACACCTTC. Translated: CASSLRTGGVRGYTF.

The rearrangement links TRBV6-6 to TRBJ1-5, with D perhaps matching TRBD1 (6 bases). V was trimmed by 7 bases and J by 7 bases, leaving 20 bases between them. Germline assignment: CDR1 MNHNY and CDR2 SVGAGI (reference sequence). CDR3 length equals 15 residues. CDR3: CASTTARGDNQPQHF. CDR3 bases: TGTGCCAGCACCACCGCCAGAGGGGACAACCAGCCCCAGCATTTT.

This clone was detected a few times. This rearrangement joins TRBV14 to TRBJ1-4, with D unresolved. The V and J ends lost 1 base and 5 bases respectively, with 5 bases between them. Germline loops: CDR1 SGHDN, CDR2 FVKESK. CDR3 length equals 13 residues. CDR3 region: CASSQVQNEKLFF. DNA for the CDR3: TGTGCCAGCAGCCAAGTTCAGAATGAAAAACTGTTTTTT.

The J gene is TRBJ1-1, the V gene TRBV5-6, with TRBD1 matching 10 bases. This CDR3 has 16 amino acids. Germline CDR1 reads SGHDT; CDR2 reads YYEEEE. Unmatched junction bases numbered 11, after V lost 4 bases and J lost 5 bases. The CDR3 DNA reads as TGTGCCAGCAGCCGGGACAGGGGCCGATTGATGACTGAAGCTTTCTTT. Translation gives CASSRDRGRLMTEAFF.

To note about this clone: The same CDR3 can be traced to other DNA sequences in this sample. The chain uses TRBV28 and TRBJ2-7; D ambiguous. Trimming cost V 6 bases and J 0 bases, with 3 bases left between them. The CDR3 is 11 residues long. Germline CDR1 is MDHEN and CDR2 is SYDVKM. The CDR3 spells CASSFSYEQYF. CDR3 nucleotides: TGTGCCAGCAGCTTCTCCTACGAGCAGTACTTC.

This sequence joins TRBV5-1 and TRBJ1-1, with 8 bases that match TRBD1. Germline CDR1 SGHRS, CDR2 YFSETQ. CDR3 length: 15 residues. J was trimmed by 3 bases and V by 0 bases; bases with no gene match: 4. In nucleotides, the CDR3 is TGCGCCAGCAGCTTGGGCAGGGGGCGGGACACTGAAGCTTTCTTT. Its translation: CASSLGRGRDTEAFF.

The chain is built from TRBV5-6 and TRBJ2-2, with 8 nucleotides matching TRBD1. There are 14 residues in the CDR3. CDR1 and CDR2 from the germline V gene are SGHDT and YYEEEE. V shed 4 bases and J 5 bases; nucleotides not matched to a gene: 4. This CDR3 reads CASSPRTGTGELFF. Written as DNA, the CDR3 is TGTGCCAGCAGCCCGCGGACAGGGACCGGGGAGCTGTTTTTT.

The chain is built from TRBV7-9 and TRBJ2-7; the D gene is possibly TRBD1 (6 bases). V lost 5 bases and J lost 5, with 10 bases in between. Germline lookup yields CDR1 SEHNR and CDR2 FQNEAQ (reference sequence). This CDR3 is 12 amino acids long. The CDR3 is CASSVGANEQYF. The CDR3 DNA reads as TGTGCCAGCAGCGTGGGGGCCAACGAGCAGTACTTC. The entire variable domain, with the rest obtained from reference TRBV7-9 and TRBJ2-7, is as follows: DTGVSQNPRHKITKRGQNVTFRCDPISEHNRLYWYRQTLGQGPEFLTYFQNEAQLEKSRLLSDRFSAERPKGSFSTLEIQRTEQGDSAMYLCASSVGANEQYFGPGTRLTVT.

The V call is TRBV27, the J call TRBJ1-2; possible D gene TRBD1, 5 bases. V lost 6 bases and J 3 bases, leaving 17 bases between the germline ends. Germline CDR1 MNHEY, CDR2 SMNVEV (reference sequence). This CDR3 region has 15 residues. The CDR3 nucleotides read TGTGCCAGCAGGCCCCTGGGGGAGGGTGACTATGGCTACACCTTC. As protein: CASRPLGEGDYGYTF.

The V gene is TRBV15, the J gene TRBJ1-1, with no clear D. Between the trimmed V and J ends, which lost 3 bases and 1 base, there was a span of 6 bases. The V gene's germline CDR1 is LNHNV and CDR2 YYDKDF (reference sequence). This CDR3 is built from 13 residues. CDR3 residues: CATSRWENTEAFF. The CDR3 coding sequence is TGTGCCACCAGCAGGTGGGAGAACACTGAAGCTTTCTTT.

This chain connects TRBV28 to TRBJ1-1, with 8 nucleotides matching TRBD1. The V gene's germline CDR1 is MDHEN and CDR2 SYDVKM. With V trimmed by 2 bases and J by 11 bases, 4 bases remained unmatched. The CDR3 spans 12 residues. The CDR3 spells CASSLRTGNAFF. The CDR3 nucleotides read TGTGCCAGCAGTTTAAGGACAGGGAACGCTTTCTTT. The full variable domain, its missing parts supplied by reference TRBV28 and TRBJ1-1, is DVKVTQSSRYLVKRTGEKVFLECVQDMDHENMFWYRQDPGLGLRLIYFSYDVKMKEKGDIPEGYSVSREKKERFSLILESASTNQTSMYLCASSLRTGNAFFGQGTRLTVV.

This chain uses TRBV7-2 with TRBJ2-1, with D possibly being TRBD1 (6 bases). Germline V lookup: CDR1 SGHTA, CDR2 FQGNSA. The CDR3 runs to 15 residues. Between the trimmed V and J ends, which lost 1 base and 2 bases, there was a span of 9 bases. CDR3 loop: CASSLDRAAYNEQFF. CDR3 nucleotide sequence: TGTGCCAGCAGCTTAGACAGGGCCGCCTACAATGAGCAGTTCTTC.

The chain employs TRBV9 and TRBJ2-4; TRBD1 is a possible D gene (6 bases). CDR3 length: 15 residues. From germline, CDR1 is SGDLS and CDR2 YYNGEE. V lost 0 bases to trimming and J lost 6 bases, with 13 bases between them. The CDR3 loop is CASSVASGAGNIQYF. The CDR3 DNA follows: TGTGCCAGCAGCGTAGCTTCAGGGGCGGGAAACATTCAGTACTTC.

The CDR3, as DNA: TGCGCCAGCAGCCCACAGGGAAACTCCTACGAGCAGTACTTC. This codes for CASSPQGNSYEQYF. The chain carries TRBV5-1 and TRBJ2-7; D is possibly TRBD1 (6 bases). This CDR3 contains 14 residues. Germline V gene data show CDR1 as SGHRS and CDR2 as YFSETQ. The V and J ends lost 4 bases and 0 bases respectively, with 11 bases between them.

V usage is TRBV10-3 and J usage is TRBJ1-6; the match to TRBD1 covers 9 bases. CDR1 and CDR2 (germline): ENHRY, SYGVKD. There are 13 residues in the CDR3. V shed 9 bases, J shed 9 bases, and the junction held 6 bases outside the gene matches. The CDR3 protein is CAIQGALISPLHF. In DNA, the CDR3 is TGTGCCATACAGGGGGCCCTAATTTCACCCCTCCACTTT.

The gene calls are TRBV5-1 and TRBJ1-1; a possible D gene is TRBD1 (5 bases). The CDR3 sequence is 15 residues long. Per germline, CDR1 SGHRS and CDR2 YFSETQ. With 0 bases removed from V and 0 bases from J, the gap between germline ends came to 9 bases. This CDR3 reads CASSLAGAMNTEAFF. The DNA for the CDR3 is TGCGCCAGCAGCTTGGCTGGGGCCATGAACACTGAAGCTTTCTTT.

This clone was found once. J is TRBJ2-7 and V is TRBV20-1, with 7 bases aligning to TRBD1. Trimming cost V 6 bases and J 4 bases; bases outside gene matches: 3. Germline CDR1 and CDR2: DFQATT and SNEGSKA (reference sequence). This CDR3 has 11 amino acids. The CDR3 region is CSAKQGYEQYF. The CDR3 region has the DNA TGCAGTGCAAAACAGGGGTACGAGCAGTACTTC.